Shown below are 11 T cell receptor beta chains from a single sample sequenced in a study of blood T cell repertoires in COVID-19. Profiled with immunoSEQ multiplex PCR; TCRdb holds only in-frame clones, not every one. The data show about 150,000 clones, around 90% seen once. The source material was PBMCs or T cells enriched from blood (not recorded which). The receptors were gathered from a woman aged 35 to 49 who had been exposed to COVID-19.

This sequence joins TRBV10-3 and TRBJ2-7, with 9 bases identical to TRBD2. V dropped 7 bases and J dropped 1; count of bases not matched to a gene: 5. Per germline, CDR1 ENHRY and CDR2 SYGVKD. The CDR3 extends over 14 amino acids. The CDR3 region is CAITSTSGSYEQYF. In nucleotides, the CDR3 is TGTGCCATCACATCGACTAGCGGTTCCTACGAGCAGTACTTC.

This clone was counted a single time. The V gene is TRBV29-1, the J gene TRBJ1-1; D gene uncertain. CDR1 is SQVTM, CDR2 ANQGSEA, per germline. V was pared by 6 bases and J by 2 bases, with 10 bases between. The CDR3 is made up of 12 amino acids. DNA of the CDR3: TGCAGCGTGGAGGGAGGAAACACTGAAGCTTTCTTT. It translates to CSVEGGNTEAFF.

A few counts support this clone. This chain links TRBV4-2 with TRBJ1-5; 9 positions match TRBD1. The CDR3 runs to 15 residues. Germline lookup yields CDR1 LGHNA and CDR2 YNFKEQ. V was pared by 3 bases and J by 7 bases, with 7 bases of the junction left unmatched. The CDR3, as DNA: TGTGCCAGCAGCCAGGATACAGGGGGCAGACAGCCCCAGCATTTT. It encodes CASSQDTGGRQPQHF.

This chain uses TRBV27 with TRBJ1-5; TRBD1 matches at 8 bases. Germline CDR1 is MNHEY and CDR2 is SMNVEV (reference sequence). With 6 bases clipped from V and 3 bases from J, the junction kept 4 bases outside the gene matches. This CDR3 comprises 14 residues. The CDR3 DNA is TGTGCCAGCAGACTGACAGGGGTCAATCAGCCCCAGCATTTT. Translating it yields CASRLTGVNQPQHF.

The chain has TRBV28 and TRBJ1-2, with D maybe TRBD1 (5 bases). The germline CDR1 and CDR2 sequences are MDHEN and SYDVKM. Trimming pared 7 bases from V and 2 bases from J, leaving 14 bases between. This CDR3 spans 14 amino acids. The CDR3 sequence: CASIGAGGNYGYTF. CDR3 DNA sequence: TGTGCCAGCATCGGCGCGGGGGGGAACTATGGCTACACCTTC.

This clone was observed a handful of times. The J gene is TRBJ2-7, the V gene TRBV5-1; TRBD1 matches at 11 bases. The length of the CDR3 is 15 residues. Trimming removed 0 bases from V and 5 bases from J; junction bases left unmatched: 4. Per germline, CDR1 SGHRS and CDR2 YFSETQ. The CDR3 spells CASSLAPGQGDEQYF. The CDR3, as DNA: TGCGCCAGCAGCTTGGCCCCGGGACAGGGGGACGAGCAGTACTTC.

The chain is built from TRBV27 and TRBJ1-4, with TRBD1 matching over 7 bases. The CDR3 length is 14 residues. Germline CDR1 reads MNHEY; CDR2 reads SMNVEV (reference sequence). V lost 6 bases, J lost 7 bases, and 8 bases stayed unmatched. The CDR3 is CASRPPGGREKLFF. The CDR3 region has the DNA TGTGCCAGCAGACCCCCAGGGGGACGTGAAAAACTGTTTTTT.

The J gene is TRBJ1-4, the V gene TRBV9; D might be TRBD1 (6 bases). Germline CDR1 and CDR2: SGDLS and YYNGEE. CDR3 length equals 17 residues. With 1 base removed from V and 6 bases from J, the gap between germline ends came to 19 bases. In DNA form, the CDR3 reads TGTGCCAGCAGCGTAAACCGGGTCAAGGGGGATGATGAAAAACTGTTTTTT. Translating gives CASSVNRVKGDDEKLFF.

The rearrangement links TRBV4-3 to TRBJ1-2; D unresolved. Trimming left V 0 bases short and J 4 bases short, with 18 bases between. The CDR3 covers 17 residues. Germline loops: CDR1 LGHNA, CDR2 YSLEER. CDR3 sequence reads: CASSQDAGILRAYGYTF. CDR3 DNA: TGCGCCAGCAGCCAAGATGCGGGGATCCTAAGGGCCTATGGCTACACCTTC.

This clone was picked up one time. The V call is TRBV21-1, the J call TRBJ2-1; whether TRBD1, the table's D call, matches the DNA was not checked. TRBV21-1 is a recognized pseudogene. The CDR3 has 18 residues. The CDR3 coding sequence is TGTGCCAGCACGACTAGGTTAGGACAGGGGAGTAGGGTTGATGAGCAGTTCTTC. Protein sequence: CASTTRLGQGSRVDEQFF.

The chain couples TRBV7-9 to TRBJ2-7; TRBD1 agrees at 9 bases. With V trimmed by 0 bases and J by 7 bases, 7 bases remained unmatched. Per germline, CDR1 SEHNR and CDR2 FQNEAQ (reference sequence). The CDR3 has 15 residues. CDR3: CASSLAGTGLEEQYF. CDR3 bases: TGTGCCAGCAGCTTAGCCGGGACAGGGCTCGAAGAGCAGTACTTC.